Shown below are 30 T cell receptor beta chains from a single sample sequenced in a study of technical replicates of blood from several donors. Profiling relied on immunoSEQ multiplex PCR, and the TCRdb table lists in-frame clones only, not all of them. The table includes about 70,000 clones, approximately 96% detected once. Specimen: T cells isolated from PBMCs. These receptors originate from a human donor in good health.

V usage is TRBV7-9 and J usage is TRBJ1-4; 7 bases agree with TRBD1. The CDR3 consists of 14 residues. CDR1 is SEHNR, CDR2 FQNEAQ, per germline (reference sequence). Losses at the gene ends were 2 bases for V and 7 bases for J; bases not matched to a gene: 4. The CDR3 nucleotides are TGTGCCAGCAGCTTACGACAGGGTGGTGAAAAACTGTTTTTT. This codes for CASSLRQGGEKLFF. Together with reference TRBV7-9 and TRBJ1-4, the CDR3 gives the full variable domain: DTGVSQNPRHKITKRGQNVTFRCDPISEHNRLYWYRQTLGQGPEFLTYFQNEAQLEKSRLLSDRFSAERPKGSFSTLEIQRTEQGDSAMYLCASSLRQGGEKLFFGSGTQLSVL.

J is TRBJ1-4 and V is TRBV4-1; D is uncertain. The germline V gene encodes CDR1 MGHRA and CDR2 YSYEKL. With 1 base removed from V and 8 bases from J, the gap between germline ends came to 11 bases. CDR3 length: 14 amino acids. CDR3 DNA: TGCGCCAGCAGCCAAGGCGAGACGGGAGAAAAACTGTTTTTT. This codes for CASSQGETGEKLFF.

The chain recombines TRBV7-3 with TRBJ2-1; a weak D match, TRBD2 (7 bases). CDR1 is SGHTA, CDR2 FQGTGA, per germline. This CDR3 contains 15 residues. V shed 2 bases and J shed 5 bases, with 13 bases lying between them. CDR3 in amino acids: CASSLWGGQNNEQFF. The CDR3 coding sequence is TGTGCCAGCAGCTTATGGGGGGGACAAAACAATGAGCAGTTCTTC.

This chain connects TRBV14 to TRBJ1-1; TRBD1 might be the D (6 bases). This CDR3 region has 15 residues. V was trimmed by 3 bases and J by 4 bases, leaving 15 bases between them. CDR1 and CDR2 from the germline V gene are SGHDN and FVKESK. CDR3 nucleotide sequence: TGTGCCAGCAGCCAGGGGGGGCTCTTCGGCACTGAAGCTTTCTTT. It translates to CASSQGGLFGTEAFF.

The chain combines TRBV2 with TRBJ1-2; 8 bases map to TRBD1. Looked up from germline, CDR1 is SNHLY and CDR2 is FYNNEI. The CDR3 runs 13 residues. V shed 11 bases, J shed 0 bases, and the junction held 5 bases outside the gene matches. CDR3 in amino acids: CAAQDRANYGYTF. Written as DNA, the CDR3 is TGTGCCGCCCAGGACAGGGCTAACTATGGCTACACCTTC. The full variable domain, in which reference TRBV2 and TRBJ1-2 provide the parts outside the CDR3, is EPEVTQTPSHQVTQMGQEVILRCVPISNHLYFYWYRQILGQKVEFLVSFYNNEISEKSEIFDDQFSVERPDGSNFTLKIRSTKLEDSAMYFCAAQDRANYGYTFGSGTRLTVV.

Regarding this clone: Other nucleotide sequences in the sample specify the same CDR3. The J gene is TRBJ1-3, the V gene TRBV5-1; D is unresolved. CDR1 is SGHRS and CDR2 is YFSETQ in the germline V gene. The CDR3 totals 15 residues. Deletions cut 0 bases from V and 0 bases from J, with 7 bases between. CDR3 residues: CASSLVGSSGNTIYF. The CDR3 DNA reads TGCGCCAGCAGCTTGGTTGGCAGCTCTGGAAACACCATATATTTT. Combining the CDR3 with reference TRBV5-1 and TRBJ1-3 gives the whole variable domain KAGVTQTPRYLIKTRGQQVTLSCSPISGHRSVSWYQQTPGQGLQFLFEYFSETQRNKGNFPGRFSGRQFSNSRSEMNVSTLELGDSALYLCASSLVGSSGNTIYFGEGSWLTVV.

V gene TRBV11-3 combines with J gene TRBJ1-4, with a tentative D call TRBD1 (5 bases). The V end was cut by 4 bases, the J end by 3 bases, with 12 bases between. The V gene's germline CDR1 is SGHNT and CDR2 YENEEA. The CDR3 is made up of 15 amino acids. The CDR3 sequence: CASSYSGSSNEKLFF. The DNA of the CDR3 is TGTGCCAGCAGCTATTCAGGGTCATCTAATGAAAAACTGTTTTTT.

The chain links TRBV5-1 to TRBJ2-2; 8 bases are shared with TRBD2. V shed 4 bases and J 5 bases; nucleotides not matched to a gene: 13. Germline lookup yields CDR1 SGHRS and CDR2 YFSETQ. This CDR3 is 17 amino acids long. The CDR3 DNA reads TGCGCCAGCAGCACCTCCGCAGCGGGGGATGATACCGGGGAGCTGTTTTTT. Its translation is CASSTSAAGDDTGELFF. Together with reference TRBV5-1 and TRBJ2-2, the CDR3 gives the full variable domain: KAGVTQTPRYLIKTRGQQVTLSCSPISGHRSVSWYQQTPGQGLQFLFEYFSETQRNKGNFPGRFSGRQFSNSRSEMNVSTLELGDSALYLCASSTSAAGDDTGELFFGEGSRLTVL.

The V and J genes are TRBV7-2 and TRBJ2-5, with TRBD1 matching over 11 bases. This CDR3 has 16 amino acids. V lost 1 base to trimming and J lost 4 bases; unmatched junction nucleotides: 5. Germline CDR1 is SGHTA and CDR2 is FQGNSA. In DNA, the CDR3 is TGTGCCAGCAGCTTAGTCTTCGGGACAGGGGGAGAGACCCAGTACTTC. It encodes CASSLVFGTGGETQYF.

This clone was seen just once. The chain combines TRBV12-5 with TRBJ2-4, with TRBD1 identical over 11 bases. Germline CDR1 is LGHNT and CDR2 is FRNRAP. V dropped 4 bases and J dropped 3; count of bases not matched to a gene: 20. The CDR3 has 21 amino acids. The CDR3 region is CASGSGQGAREQVGNKNIQYF. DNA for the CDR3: TGTGCTAGTGGTTCTGGACAGGGGGCGAGGGAGCAAGTGGGGAACAAAAACATTCAGTACTTC.

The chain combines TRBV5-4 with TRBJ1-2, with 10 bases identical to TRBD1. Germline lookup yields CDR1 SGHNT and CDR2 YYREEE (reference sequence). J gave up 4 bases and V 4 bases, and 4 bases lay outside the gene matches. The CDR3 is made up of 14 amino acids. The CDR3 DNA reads TGTGCCAGCAGCCCCGGGACAGGGGTCTATGGCTACACCTTC. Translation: CASSPGTGVYGYTF.

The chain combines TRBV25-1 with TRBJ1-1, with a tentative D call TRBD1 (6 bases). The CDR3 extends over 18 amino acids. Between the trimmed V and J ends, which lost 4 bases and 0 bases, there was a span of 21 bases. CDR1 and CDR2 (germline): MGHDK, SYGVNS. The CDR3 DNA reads TGTGCCAGCAGTGGATACGGACAGCCAAACGAACTGAACACTGAAGCTTTCTTT. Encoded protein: CASSGYGQPNELNTEAFF.

CDR3 loop: CASNRQGFQETQYF. CDR3 nucleotides: TGTGCCAGCAACAGACAGGGTTTCCAAGAGACCCAGTACTTC. The chain uses TRBV9 and TRBJ2-5, with 7 bases identical to TRBD1. V lost 6 bases to trimming and J lost 1 base; unmatched junction nucleotides: 6. This CDR3 region has 14 residues. Per germline, CDR1 SGDLS and CDR2 YYNGEE. The variable domain in full, with the rest retrieved from reference TRBV9 and TRBJ2-5, is DSGVTQTPKHLITATGQRVTLRCSPRSGDLSVYWYQQSLDQGLQFLIQYYNGEERAKGNILERFSAQQFPDLHSELNLSSLELGDSALYFCASNRQGFQETQYFGPGTRLLVL.

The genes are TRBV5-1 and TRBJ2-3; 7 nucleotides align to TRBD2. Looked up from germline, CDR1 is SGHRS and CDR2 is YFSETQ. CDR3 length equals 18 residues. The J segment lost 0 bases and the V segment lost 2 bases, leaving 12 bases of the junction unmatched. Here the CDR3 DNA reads TGCGCCAGCAGCTTAAAGCGGGACCCTTTAACTAGCACAGATACGCAGTATTTT. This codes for CASSLKRDPLTSTDTQYF. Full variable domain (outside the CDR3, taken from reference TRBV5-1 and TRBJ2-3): KAGVTQTPRYLIKTRGQQVTLSCSPISGHRSVSWYQQTPGQGLQFLFEYFSETQRNKGNFPGRFSGRQFSNSRSEMNVSTLELGDSALYLCASSLKRDPLTSTDTQYFGPGTRLTVL.

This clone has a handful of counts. The DNA of the CDR3 is TGTGCCAGCAGTTCAGGGATCACCGGGGAGCTGTTTTTT. Translation: CASSSGITGELFF. The rearrangement links TRBV7-9 to TRBJ2-2, with D possibly TRBD1 on 5 matching bases. Between the trimmed V and J ends, which lost 6 bases and 4 bases, there was a span of 9 bases. Germline loops: CDR1 SEHNR, CDR2 FQNEAQ (reference sequence). CDR3 length: 13 amino acids.

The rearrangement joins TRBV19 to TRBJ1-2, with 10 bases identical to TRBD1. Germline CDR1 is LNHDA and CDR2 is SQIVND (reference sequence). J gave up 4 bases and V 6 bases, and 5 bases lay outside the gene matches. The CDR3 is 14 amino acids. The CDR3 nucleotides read TGTGCCAGTAGGGAGACAGGGGGCTCCTATGGCTACACCTTC. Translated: CASRETGGSYGYTF.

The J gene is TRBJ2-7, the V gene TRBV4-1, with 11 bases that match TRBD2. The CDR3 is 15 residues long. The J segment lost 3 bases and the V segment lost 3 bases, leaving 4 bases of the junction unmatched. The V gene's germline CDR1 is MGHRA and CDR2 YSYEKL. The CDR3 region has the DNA TGCGCCAGCAGCCAGGGGCTAGCGGGAGGCTACGAGCAGTACTTC. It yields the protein CASSQGLAGGYEQYF.

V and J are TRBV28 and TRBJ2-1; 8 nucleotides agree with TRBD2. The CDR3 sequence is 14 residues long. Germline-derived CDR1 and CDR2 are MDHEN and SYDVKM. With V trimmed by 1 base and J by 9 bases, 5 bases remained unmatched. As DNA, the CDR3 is TGTGCCAGCAGTTTATTAGCGGGATTATCTGAGCAGTTCTTC. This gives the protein CASSLLAGLSEQFF.

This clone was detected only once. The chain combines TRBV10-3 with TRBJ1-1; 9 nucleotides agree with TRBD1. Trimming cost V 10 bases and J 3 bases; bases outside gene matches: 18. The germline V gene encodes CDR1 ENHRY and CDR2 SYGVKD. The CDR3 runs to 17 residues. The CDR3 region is CATRVPGQGLSDTEAFF. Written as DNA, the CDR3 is TGTGCCACCCGAGTCCCGGGACAGGGTCTGTCGGACACTGAAGCTTTCTTT.

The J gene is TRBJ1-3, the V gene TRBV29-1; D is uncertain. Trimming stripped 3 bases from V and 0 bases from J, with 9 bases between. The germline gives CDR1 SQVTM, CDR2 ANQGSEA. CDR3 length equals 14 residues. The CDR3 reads CSVDKQSSGNTIYF. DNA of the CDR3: TGCAGCGTTGATAAACAGAGCTCTGGAAACACCATATATTTT.

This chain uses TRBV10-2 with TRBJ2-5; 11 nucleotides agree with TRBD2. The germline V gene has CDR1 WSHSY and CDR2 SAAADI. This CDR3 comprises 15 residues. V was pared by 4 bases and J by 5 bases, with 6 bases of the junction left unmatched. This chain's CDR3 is CASSGSGGARETQYF. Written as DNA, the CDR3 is TGCGCCAGCAGTGGTAGCGGGGGGGCCAGGGAGACCCAGTACTTC.

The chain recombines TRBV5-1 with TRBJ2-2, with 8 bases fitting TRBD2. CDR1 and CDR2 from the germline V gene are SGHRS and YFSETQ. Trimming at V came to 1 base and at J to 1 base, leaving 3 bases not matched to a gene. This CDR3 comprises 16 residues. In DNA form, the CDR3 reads TGCGCCAGCAGCTTGACTAGCGGTTTGAACACCGGGGAGCTGTTTTTT. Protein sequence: CASSLTSGLNTGELFF. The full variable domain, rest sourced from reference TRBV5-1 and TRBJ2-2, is KAGVTQTPRYLIKTRGQQVTLSCSPISGHRSVSWYQQTPGQGLQFLFEYFSETQRNKGNFPGRFSGRQFSNSRSEMNVSTLELGDSALYLCASSLTSGLNTGELFFGEGSRLTVL.

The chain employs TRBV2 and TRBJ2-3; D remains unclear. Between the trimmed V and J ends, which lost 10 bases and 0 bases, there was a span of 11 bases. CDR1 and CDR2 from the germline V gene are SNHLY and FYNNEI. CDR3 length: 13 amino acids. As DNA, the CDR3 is TGTGCCATTCTAGACGGTAGCACAGATACGCAGTATTTT. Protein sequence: CAILDGSTDTQYF.

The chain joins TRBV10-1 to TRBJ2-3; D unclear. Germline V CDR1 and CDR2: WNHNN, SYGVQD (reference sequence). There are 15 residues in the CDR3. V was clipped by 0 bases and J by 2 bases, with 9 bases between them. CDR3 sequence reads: CASSESALPTDTQYF. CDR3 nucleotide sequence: TGCGCCAGCAGTGAGTCGGCATTGCCCACAGATACGCAGTATTTT.

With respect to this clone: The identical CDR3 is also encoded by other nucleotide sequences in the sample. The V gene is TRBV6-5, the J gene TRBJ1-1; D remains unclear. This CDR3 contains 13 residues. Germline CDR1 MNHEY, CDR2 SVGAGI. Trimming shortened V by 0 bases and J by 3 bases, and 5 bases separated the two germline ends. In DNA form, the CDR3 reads TGTGCCAGCAGTTACTCTCGGGACACTGAAGCTTTCTTT. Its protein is CASSYSRDTEAFF.

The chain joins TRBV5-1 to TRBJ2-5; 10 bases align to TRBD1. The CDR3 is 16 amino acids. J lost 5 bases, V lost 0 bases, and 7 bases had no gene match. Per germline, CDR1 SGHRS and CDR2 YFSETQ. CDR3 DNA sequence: TGCGCCAGCAGCTTGGAAGCCGGACAGGGGGGGGAGACCCAGTACTTC. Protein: CASSLEAGQGGETQYF.

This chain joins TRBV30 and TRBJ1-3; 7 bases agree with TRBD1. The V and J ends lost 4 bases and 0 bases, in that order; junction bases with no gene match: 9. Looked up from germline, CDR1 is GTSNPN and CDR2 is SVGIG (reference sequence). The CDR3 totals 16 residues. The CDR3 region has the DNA TGTGCCTGGACGACAGGGTCTACTCTCTCTGGAAACACCATATATTTT. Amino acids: CAWTTGSTLSGNTIYF.

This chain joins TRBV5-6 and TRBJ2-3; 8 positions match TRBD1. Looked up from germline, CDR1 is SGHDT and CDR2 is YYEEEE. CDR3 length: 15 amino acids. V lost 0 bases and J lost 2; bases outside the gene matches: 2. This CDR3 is CASSLGTGLTDTQYF. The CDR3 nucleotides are TGTGCCAGCAGCTTGGGGACAGGGCTCACAGATACGCAGTATTTT.

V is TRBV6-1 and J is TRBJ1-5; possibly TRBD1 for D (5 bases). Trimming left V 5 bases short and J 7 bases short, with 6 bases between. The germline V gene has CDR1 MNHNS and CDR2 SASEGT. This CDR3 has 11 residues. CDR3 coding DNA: TGTGCCAGCAGTTACAGGCAGCCCCAGCATTTT. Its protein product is CASSYRQPQHF.

CDR3 sequence (DNA): TGTGCCAGCAGCTGGGGGCCCCTGAACACTGAAGCTTTCTTT. Translation gives CASSWGPLNTEAFF. The V call is TRBV5-6, the J call TRBJ1-1; possibly TRBD1 for D (6 bases). The length of the CDR3 is 14 residues. Germline V gene sequence: CDR1 SGHDT, CDR2 YYEEEE. The V and J ends lost 3 bases and 0 bases respectively, with 9 bases between them.